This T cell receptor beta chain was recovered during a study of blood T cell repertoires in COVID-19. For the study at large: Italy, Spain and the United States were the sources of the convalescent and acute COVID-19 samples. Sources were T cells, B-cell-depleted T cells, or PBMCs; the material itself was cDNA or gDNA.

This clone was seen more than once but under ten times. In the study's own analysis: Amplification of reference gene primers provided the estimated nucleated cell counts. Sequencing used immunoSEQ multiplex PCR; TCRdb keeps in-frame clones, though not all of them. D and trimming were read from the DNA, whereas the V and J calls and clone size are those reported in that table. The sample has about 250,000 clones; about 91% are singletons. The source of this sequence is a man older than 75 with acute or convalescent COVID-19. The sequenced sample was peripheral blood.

CDR3 protein: CAGGGYATQPQHF. CDR3 bases: TGTGCTGGGGGGGGATACGCGACTCAGCCCCAGCATTTT. The chain couples TRBV2 to TRBJ1-5; D perhaps matches TRBD1 (5 bases). The CDR3 spans 13 residues. Germline assignment: CDR1 SNHLY and CDR2 FYNNEI.